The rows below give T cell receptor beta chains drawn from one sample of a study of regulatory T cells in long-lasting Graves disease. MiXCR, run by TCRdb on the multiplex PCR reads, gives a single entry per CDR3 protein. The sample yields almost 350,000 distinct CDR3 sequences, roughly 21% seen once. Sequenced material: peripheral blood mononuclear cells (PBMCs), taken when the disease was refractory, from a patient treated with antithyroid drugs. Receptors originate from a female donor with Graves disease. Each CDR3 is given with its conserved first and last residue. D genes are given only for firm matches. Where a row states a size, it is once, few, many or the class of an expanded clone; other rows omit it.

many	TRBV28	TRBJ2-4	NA	TGTGCCAGCAGTTTGTCGGTTCTAGCCAAAAACATTCAGTACTTC	CASSLSVLAKNIQYF
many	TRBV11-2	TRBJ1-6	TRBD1	TGTGCCAGCAGCTCGTCACGACAGGGCCCAAATTCACCCCTCCACTTT	CASSSSRQGPNSPLHF
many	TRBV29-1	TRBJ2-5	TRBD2	TGCAGCGGTTTGGGGGGGGAGACCCAGTACTTC	CSGLGGETQYF
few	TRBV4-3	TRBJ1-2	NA	TGCGCCAGCAGCCAAGAGACAACTAACTATGGCTACACCTTC	CASSQETTNYGYTF
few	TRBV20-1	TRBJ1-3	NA	TGCAGTGCTCCTAGAGGAGACACCATATATTTT	CSAPRGDTIYF
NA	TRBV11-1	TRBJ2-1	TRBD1	TGTGCCAGCAGCTTAGAGGGGGCCCTTTACAATGAGCAGTCCTTC	CASSLEGALYNEQSF
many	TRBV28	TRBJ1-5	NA	TGTGCCACCTTCTCTGGCTATTTATTGCATTTT	CATFSGYLLHF
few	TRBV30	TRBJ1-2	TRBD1	TGTGCCTGGAGTGGGTTCTTTTGGGACAGAAGCTATGGCTACACCTTC	CAWSGFFWDRSYGYTF
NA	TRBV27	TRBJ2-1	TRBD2	TGTGCCAGCAGTTTAACGGCTAGCGGGAGTCATGAGCAGTTCTTC	CASSLTASGSHEQFF
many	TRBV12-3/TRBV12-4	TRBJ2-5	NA	TGTGCCAGCGGGGTGGGGCAAGAGACCCAGTACTTC	CASGVGQETQYF
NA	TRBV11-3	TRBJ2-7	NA	TGTGCCAGCAGCTTATATGCTAACTACGAGCAGTACTTC	CASSLYANYEQYF